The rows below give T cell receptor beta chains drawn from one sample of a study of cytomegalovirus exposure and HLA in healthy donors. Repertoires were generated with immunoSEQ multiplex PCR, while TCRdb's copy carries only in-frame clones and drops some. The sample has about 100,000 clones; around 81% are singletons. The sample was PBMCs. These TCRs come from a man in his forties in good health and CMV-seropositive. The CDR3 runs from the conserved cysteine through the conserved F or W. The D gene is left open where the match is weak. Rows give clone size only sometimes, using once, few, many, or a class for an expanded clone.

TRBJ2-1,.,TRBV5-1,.,TGCGCCAGCGGAGGAGGCTCCTACAATGAGCAGTTCTTC,CASGGGSYNEQFF
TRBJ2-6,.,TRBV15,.,TGTGCCACCAGCATTACAGGGTTCGGGGCCAACGTCCTGACTTTC,CATSITGFGANVLTF
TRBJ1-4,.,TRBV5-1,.,TGCGCCAGCAGCATAGCGGGGTGGGGAAGTGAAAAACTGTTTTTT,CASSIAGWGSEKLFF
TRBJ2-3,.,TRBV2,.,TGTGCCAGCACCGCGCAGTCTACCGCGGCTACGCAGTATTTT,CASTAQSTAATQYF
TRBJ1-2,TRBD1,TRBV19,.,TGTGCCAGTATAGCCTGGACAGGGGGGGATGGCTACACCTTC,CASIAWTGGDGYTF
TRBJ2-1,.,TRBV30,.,TGTGCCTGGAGGGGGGGTAGCGGCCAGCACAATGAGCAGTTCTTC,CAWRGGSGQHNEQFF
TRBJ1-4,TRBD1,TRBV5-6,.,TGTGCCAGCAGCTCGGACAGGGACGGAAAACTGTTTTTT,CASSSDRDGKLFF
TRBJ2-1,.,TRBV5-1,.,TGCGCCAGCAGCTTGGGACAGGGAGGAAATAATGAGCAGTTCTTC,CASSLGQGGNNEQFF
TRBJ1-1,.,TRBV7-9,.,TGTGCCAGCAGCTTAGGGGGCAGTGATACTGAGGCTTTCTTT,CASSLGGSDTEAFF
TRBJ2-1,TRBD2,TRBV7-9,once,TGTTCCAGCAGCTCCTATTCCGGGACTAGCGGGAGCAATGAGCAGTTCTTC,CSSSSYSGTSGSNEQFF
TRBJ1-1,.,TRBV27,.,TGTGCCAGCAGTTTAAATTCAGGGGTAAACACTGAAGCTTTCTTT,CASSLNSGVNTEAFF
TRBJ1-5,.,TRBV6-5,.,TGTGCCAGCAGTTCCGACAGGTATGGCCAGCCCCAGCATTTT,CASSSDRYGQPQHF
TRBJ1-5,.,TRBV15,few,TGTGCCACCAGCAGAGATTCGAATACAGCATCGGGCAATCAGCCCCAGCATTTT,CATSRDSNTASGNQPQHF
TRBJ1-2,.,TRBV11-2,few,TGTGCCAGCAGCCAAGATTTGGGGCGCAAACCCCATGGCTACACCTTC,CASSQDLGRKPHGYTF
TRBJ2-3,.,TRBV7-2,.,TGTGCCAGCAGCCCGGCTTTCCTAGAAGCAGATACGCAGTATTTT,CASSPAFLEADTQYF
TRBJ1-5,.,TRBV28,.,TGTGCCAGCAGTTCGGAGCAGCCCCAGCATTTT,CASSSEQPQHF
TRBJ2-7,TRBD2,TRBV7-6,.,TGTGCCAGCAGCCGCGGGGGGGTGGACGAGCAGTACTTC,CASSRGGVDEQYF
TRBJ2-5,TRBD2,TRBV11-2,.,TGTGCCAGCAGCCGACTAGCGGCGAACCAAGAGACCCAGTACTTC,CASSRLAANQETQYF
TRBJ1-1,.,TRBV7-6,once,TGTGCCAGCAGCTTAGCAGGACACGGGACTGAAGCTTTCTTT,CASSLAGHGTEAFF
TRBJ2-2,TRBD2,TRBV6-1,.,TGTGCCAGCAGTGAAAGCGGGGCCCGCGACGGGGAGCTGTTTTTT,CASSESGARDGELFF
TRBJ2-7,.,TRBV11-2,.,TGTGCCAGCAGCTTACCAGGTACAACAGTCCTTTCCTACGAGCAGTACTTC,CASSLPGTTVLSYEQYF
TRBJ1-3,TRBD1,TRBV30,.,TGTGCCTGGAGCCTGGACAGGGGGCTAGACACCATATATTTT,CAWSLDRGLDTIYF
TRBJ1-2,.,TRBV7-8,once,TGTGCCAGCAGCTTCAACACCTATGGCTACACCTTC,CASSFNTYGYTF
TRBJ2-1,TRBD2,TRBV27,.,TGTGCCAGCAGAAAGACTAGCGGGGGTTACAATGAGCAGTTCTTC,CASRKTSGGYNEQFF
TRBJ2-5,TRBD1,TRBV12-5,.,TGTGCTAGTGGTCAACCCGGACAGGGCGTAGAGACCCAGTACTTC,CASGQPGQGVETQYF
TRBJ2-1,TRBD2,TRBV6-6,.,TGTGCCAGCAGTCAAACGGGGGGGCACAGCGGAGAGCAGTTCTTC,CASSQTGGHSGEQFF
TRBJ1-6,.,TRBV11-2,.,TGTGCCAGCAGCTTAGCTGAGACACCCCTCCACTTT,CASSLAETPLHF
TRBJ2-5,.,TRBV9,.,TGTGCCAGCAGCGTAAGAGATGAAGAGACCCAGTACTTC,CASSVRDEETQYF
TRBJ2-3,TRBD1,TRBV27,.,TGTGCCAGCAGACCAGGACAGGGGGCTTCTTATACGCAGTATTTT,CASRPGQGASYTQYF
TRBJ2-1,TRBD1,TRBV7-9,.,TGTTCCAGCAGTATGCCCGGGACAGGGAAGGACAATGAGCAGTTCTTC,CSSSMPGTGKDNEQFF
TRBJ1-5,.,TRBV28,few,TGTGCCAGCAGCGTAGTGACTTACAATCAGCCCCAGCATTTT,CASSVVTYNQPQHF
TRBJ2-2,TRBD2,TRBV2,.,TGTGCCAGCAGTGGTCAGCGGGAGTACACCGGGGAGCTGTTTTTT,CASSGQREYTGELFF
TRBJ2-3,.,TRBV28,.,TGTGCCAGCAGGTGGGCAGGGATCACCCGCACAGATACGCAGTATTTT,CASRWAGITRTDTQYF
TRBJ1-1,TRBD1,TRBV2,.,TGTGCCAGCAACGGACAGGGTGGAACTGAAGCTTTCTTT,CASNGQGGTEAFF
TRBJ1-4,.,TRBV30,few,TGTGCCTGGCAGGGGCCAAGTAGGGAAAAACTGTTTTTT,CAWQGPSREKLFF
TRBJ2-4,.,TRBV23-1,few,TGCGCCAGCAGTCAAAGGCAGGCTATAGCCAAAAACATTCAGTACTTC,CASSQRQAIAKNIQYF
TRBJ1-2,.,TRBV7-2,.,TGTGCCAGCAGTCCTATTGGCTATGGCTACACCTTC,CASSPIGYGYTF
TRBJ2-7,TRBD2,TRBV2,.,TGTGCCAGCAACGAACATGGCGGGAGAATCTACGAGCAGTACTTC,CASNEHGGRIYEQYF
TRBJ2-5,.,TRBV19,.,TGTGCCAGTAGTCCCCAGGGACAAGAGACCCAGTACTTC,CASSPQGQETQYF
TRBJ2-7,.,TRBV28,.,TGTGCCAGCAACCCGGCCTCAGGGAACGAGCAGTACTTC,CASNPASGNEQYF
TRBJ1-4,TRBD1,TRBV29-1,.,TGCAGCGCCGGGACAGGGGGCTCGAAGGAAAAACTGTTTTTT,CSAGTGGSKEKLFF
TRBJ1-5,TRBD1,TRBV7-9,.,TGTGCCAGCAGCCGACAGAGCGACAGGGGGCCCCCTCAGCCCCAGCATTTT,CASSRQSDRGPPQPQHF
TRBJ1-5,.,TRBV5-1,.,TGCGCCAGCAGCTTGACAGGGCCCAATCAGCCCCAGCATTTT,CASSLTGPNQPQHF
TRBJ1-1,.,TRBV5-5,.,TGTGCCAGCAGAACCGCAATGTGGGGGGACACTGAAGCTTTCTTT,CASRTAMWGDTEAFF
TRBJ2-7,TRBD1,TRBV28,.,TGTGCCAGCAGCTCTAGGACAGGCCGCCTCTACGAGCAGTACTTC,CASSSRTGRLYEQYF
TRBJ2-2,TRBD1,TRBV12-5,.,TGTGCTAGTGGTGGACAGGGGTTCTTCGGGGAGCTGTTTTTT,CASGGQGFFGELFF
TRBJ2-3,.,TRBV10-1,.,TGCGCCAGCAGTGATGGAGCGGGCGATACGCAGTATTTT,CASSDGAGDTQYF
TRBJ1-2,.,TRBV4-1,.,TGCGCCAGCAGCTCCCCCCGGTTTAACTATGGCTACACCTTC,CASSSPRFNYGYTF
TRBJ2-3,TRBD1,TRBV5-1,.,TGCGCCAGCAGCTTGGAGGGGGCGCGTACAGATACGCAGTATTTT,CASSLEGARTDTQYF
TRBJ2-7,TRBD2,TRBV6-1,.,TGTGCCAGACTGGGACTAGCGGAAGCATACTACGAGCAGTACTTC,CARLGLAEAYYEQYF
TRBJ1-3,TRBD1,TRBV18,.,TGTGCCTGCGGTACAGGGGGCTCTGGAAACACCATATATTTT,CACGTGGSGNTIYF